These 9 T cell receptor beta chains were all obtained from the same sample, sequenced in a study of cytomegalovirus exposure and HLA in healthy donors. The PCR used 60 Vbeta and 13 Jbeta primers. Repertoires were generated with immunoSEQ multiplex PCR, while TCRdb's copy carries only in-frame clones and drops some. The sample includes approximately 290,000 clones, 80% seen only once; the top ten take 0.3%. Sequenced input: PBMCs. These receptors all stem from a girl aged 2 to 9 in good health and CMV-seronegative.

This clone came up a few times. This chain uses TRBV28 with TRBJ1-2; D is undetermined. Germline V gene sequence: CDR1 MDHEN, CDR2 SYDVKM. The CDR3 has 14 amino acids. Trimming removed 1 base at V and 8 bases at J, with 14 bases between. The CDR3 spells CASSLSLRPLGYTF. DNA for the CDR3: TGTGCCAGCAGTTTATCCCTACGCCCCTTGGGCTACACCTTC.

This chain uses TRBV27 with TRBJ2-3; TRBD2 might be the D (6 bases). The CDR3 has 16 residues. Trimming took 8 bases from V and 4 from J, leaving 22 bases between them. Germline CDR1 MNHEY, CDR2 SMNVEV (reference sequence). CDR3 DNA sequence: TGTGCCAGCTGCCGGGACTGCCAATTTTCGGCAGATACGCAGTATTTT. This sequence encodes CASCRDCQFSADTQYF.

This clone occurred a few times. The V gene is TRBV9, the J gene TRBJ1-1; D unresolved. Germline V CDR1 and CDR2: SGDLS, YYNGEE. The germline V and J ends were trimmed by 4 bases and 8 bases, with 12 bases remaining between them. This CDR3 is 12 amino acids long. The CDR3 sequence: CASSSPTREAFF. CDR3 DNA sequence: TGTGCCAGCAGCTCACCCACTCGGGAAGCTTTCTTT.

This chain links TRBV5-4 with TRBJ2-5; TRBD2 aligns across 7 bases. This CDR3 is 15 amino acids long. Losses at the gene ends were 3 bases for V and 2 bases for J; bases not matched to a gene: 7. Germline CDR1 reads SGHNT; CDR2 reads YYREEE (reference sequence). CDR3 amino acids: CASSSRLAVQETQYF. The DNA of the CDR3 is TGTGCCAGCAGCTCCCGGCTAGCGGTACAAGAGACCCAGTACTTC.

The V and J genes are TRBV7-6 and TRBJ2-2; tentative D call: TRBD1 (5 bases). Deletions cut 2 bases from V and 0 bases from J, with 16 bases between. CDR3 length: 18 amino acids. Germline V gene lookup returns CDR1 SGHVS and CDR2 FNYEAQ. CDR3 nucleotides: TGTGCCAGCAGCTTAAAGGTAGATGTGGGGCCGAACACCGGGGAGCTGTTTTTT. Translation: CASSLKVDVGPNTGELFF.

The J gene is TRBJ1-3, the V gene TRBV7-9; D gene uncertain. This CDR3 comprises 16 residues. With 5 bases removed from V and 0 bases from J, the gap between germline ends came to 14 bases. CDR1 is SEHNR, CDR2 FQNEAQ, per germline (reference sequence). CDR3 protein: CASSLIAGNSGNTIYF. The CDR3, as DNA: TGTGCCAGCAGCCTGATAGCCGGAAACTCTGGAAACACCATATATTTT.

The table lists this clone with a few counts. The chain has TRBV10-3 and TRBJ2-7; 7 bases map to TRBD1. Per germline, CDR1 ENHRY and CDR2 SYGVKD. V was clipped by 6 bases and J by 4 bases; unmatched bases: 12. The CDR3 has 15 amino acids. The CDR3 DNA reads as TGTGCCATCAGACCGGACGGGGCAGGGGGTTACGAGCAGTACTTC. It is translated as CAIRPDGAGGYEQYF.

The chain carries TRBV30 and TRBJ2-7; 10 positions agree with TRBD1. This CDR3 is 11 amino acids long. Unmatched junction bases numbered 0, after V lost 5 bases and J lost 5 bases. The V gene's germline CDR1 is GTSNPN and CDR2 SVGIG (reference sequence). The CDR3 region is CAWGQGDEQYF. The CDR3 coding sequence is TGTGCCTGGGGACAGGGGGACGAGCAGTACTTC.

This rearrangement joins TRBV7-8 to TRBJ2-1; possibly TRBD2 for D (7 bases). Germline loops: CDR1 SGHVS, CDR2 FQNEAQ. This CDR3 comprises 14 residues. The V gene lost 5 bases and the J gene lost 8 bases, with 16 bases spanning the gap. In DNA form, the CDR3 reads TGTGCCAGCAGCCCAACGGGGGGCACCCATGAGCAGTTCTTC. It specifies CASSPTGGTHEQFF.